The T cell receptor beta chain under discussion was sequenced for a study of T cell repertoires in cytomegalovirus infection. Study in general: Well-studied HLA-B-restricted CMV epitopes were used in the study alongside recently identified HLA-C-restricted ones. Through public TCR beta signatures, both CMV infection and matching HLA type were indicated. The study's findings and limits: Carriage of CMV together with the relevant HLA was identifiable through cumulative public TCR beta family frequency. Clonotype analysis showed dominance of the ex vivo response by HLA-C-restricted CMV-specific TCR beta clonotypes.

A few counts support this clonotype. The target antigen is unknown. Germline assignment: CDR1 SGHTA and CDR2 FQGNSA. V was cut by 5 bases and J by 3 bases, with 10 bases left in between. This CDR3 has 13 residues. TCRdb recomputed calls from the reads with MiXCR, one row per CDR3 protein. This sample carries about 310,000 distinct CDR3 sequences, around a quarter of them seen once, and the ten largest clones take about 14%. The V call is TRBV7-2, the J call TRBJ2-5; possible D gene TRBD1, 6 bases. The clonotype was recovered from a human donor in good health (CMV status not recorded). Some clones in this sample may be carry-over from other donors' samples. The sample here was cultured PBMCs, taken from culture after CMV antigen stimulation. In nucleotides, the CDR3 is TGTGCCAGCAGCACCCGGACAGAAGAGACCCAGTACTTC. Amino acid sequence: CASSTRTEETQYF. The entire variable domain, with the rest obtained from reference TRBV7-2 and TRBJ2-5, is as follows: GAGVSQSPSNKVTEKGKDVELRCDPISGHTALYWYRQSLGQGLEFLIYFQGNSAPDKSGLPSDRFSAERTGGSVSTLTIQRTQQEDSAVYLCASSTRTEETQYFGPGTRLLVL.